This T cell receptor beta chain was documented in a study of cytomegalovirus exposure and HLA in healthy donors. Study-wide results and limits: TCR beta V- and J-gene trimming was later associated with a missense DCLRE1C variant.

In the case of this clone: Its specificity is unknown.

The PCR used 60 Vbeta and 13 Jbeta primers. Sequencing was performed with immunoSEQ multiplex PCR; in TCRdb, only in-frame clones are kept and a portion is missing. The profile shows 150,000 to 180,000 clones, approximately 74% of them singletons. The sequencing input was PBMCs. This receptor was obtained from a man aged 25 to 45 in good health and CMV-seronegative.

This chain's CDR3 is CASSLPGIYEQYF. The CDR3 nucleotides are TGTGCCAGCAGCTTGCCAGGAATCTACGAGCAGTACTTC. This chain joins TRBV5-6 and TRBJ2-7, with D hard to call. Germline V gives CDR1 SGHDT, CDR2 YYEEEE. The CDR3 runs 13 residues. V lost 1 base and J 3 bases, leaving 8 bases between the germline ends.